The 2 T cell receptor beta chains in this list originate from one sample, sequenced in a study of siplizumab effects on memory and regulatory T cells (dated by TCRdb to about 2019). Library generation was performed with the immunoSEQ multiplex PCR assay. TCRdb limited this immuneACCESS table to in-frame rearrangements with V and J called. A share of clones is missing; checked studies link under half to unresolved V genes, and the rest is unexplained. In all, the sample holds 9,500 to 13,000 clones, and roughly 46% of those were seen once. Approximately 22% of the sample is taken by the ten largest. These TCRs are of unknown antigen specificity. Cells in the mixed lymphocyte reaction were cultured together at 37 degrees C for around six days. The sample consisted of CFSE-low (dividing) CD4+ T cells sorted from an allogeneic mixed lymphocyte reaction. These receptors originate from a human donor in good health; the cells came from an allogeneic mixed lymphocyte reaction.

The chain couples TRBV5-1 to TRBJ2-2, with a possible D match to TRBD1 (5 bases). Trimming removed 1 base from V and 4 bases from J, with 14 bases in between. This CDR3 is 16 amino acids long. Germline V gene data show CDR1 as SGHRS and CDR2 as YFSETQ. The CDR3 bases are TGCGCCAGCAGCTTGACAGGCTACCCTTTCACCGGGGAGCTGTTTTTT. This translates into CASSLTGYPFTGELFF.

V is TRBV2 and J is TRBJ1-2; D is possibly TRBD1 (5 bases). The CDR3 length is 10 residues. Germline values: CDR1 SNHLY, CDR2 FYNNEI. Between the trimmed V and J ends, which lost 11 bases and 13 bases, there was a span of 17 bases. This CDR3 reads CASRVVACTF. Here the CDR3 DNA reads TGTGCCTCCAGGGTGGTAGCCTGCACCTTC.